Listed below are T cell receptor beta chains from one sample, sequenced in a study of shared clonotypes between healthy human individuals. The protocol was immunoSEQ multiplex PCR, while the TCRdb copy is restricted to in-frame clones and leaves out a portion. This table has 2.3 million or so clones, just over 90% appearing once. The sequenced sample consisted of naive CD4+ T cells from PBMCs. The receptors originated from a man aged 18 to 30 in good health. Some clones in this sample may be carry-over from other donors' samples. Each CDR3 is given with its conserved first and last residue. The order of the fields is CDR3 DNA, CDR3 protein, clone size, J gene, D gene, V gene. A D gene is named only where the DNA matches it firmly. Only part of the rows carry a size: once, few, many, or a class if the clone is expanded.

CDR3 DNA: TGTGCCAGTAGACTAGGGACACATGAGACCCAGTACTTC; CDR3 protein: CASRLGTHETQYF; clone size: NA; J gene: TRBJ2-5; D gene: NA; V gene: TRBV19
CDR3 DNA: TGTGCCAGCAGCGTAGAGCCGGGGCTAAGAAACACCATATATTTT; CDR3 protein: CASSVEPGLRNTIYF; clone size: NA; J gene: TRBJ1-3; D gene: NA; V gene: TRBV9
CDR3 DNA: TGCGCCAGCAGCACCGGACTGGGAGGCTACGAGCAGTACTTC; CDR3 protein: CASSTGLGGYEQYF; clone size: NA; J gene: TRBJ2-7; D gene: NA; V gene: TRBV5-1
CDR3 DNA: TGTGCCAGCAGTTCGTCGGCGGGGTCTTCCTACGAGCAGTACTTC; CDR3 protein: CASSSSAGSSYEQYF; clone size: NA; J gene: TRBJ2-7; D gene: NA; V gene: TRBV7-3
CDR3 DNA: TGTGCCATCAGTGACTTATCTCACCCCACCCCAAACGAGCAGTACTTC; CDR3 protein: CAISDLSHPTPNEQYF; clone size: NA; J gene: TRBJ2-7; D gene: NA; V gene: TRBV10-3
CDR3 DNA: TGTGCCAGCAGCAGGGGGAACACCGGGGAGCTGTTTTTT; CDR3 protein: CASSRGNTGELFF; clone size: NA; J gene: TRBJ2-2; D gene: NA; V gene: TRBV6-5
CDR3 DNA: TGTGCCAGCAGTACCGCTAGCGCAATTAGCACAGATACGCAGTATTTT; CDR3 protein: CASSTASAISTDTQYF; clone size: NA; J gene: TRBJ2-3; D gene: NA; V gene: TRBV28
CDR3 DNA: TGTGCCAGCAGTGTCGGTGGCTACACCTTC; CDR3 protein: CASSVGGYTF; clone size: NA; J gene: TRBJ1-2; D gene: NA; V gene: TRBV2
CDR3 DNA: TGCGCCAGCAGCTTGGATGGAGGGGGCAATCAGCCCCAGCATTTT; CDR3 protein: CASSLDGGGNQPQHF; clone size: NA; J gene: TRBJ1-5; D gene: NA; V gene: TRBV5-1
CDR3 DNA: TGTGCCAGCACTCTGGGAACTCAAGAGACCCAGTACTTC; CDR3 protein: CASTLGTQETQYF; clone size: NA; J gene: TRBJ2-5; D gene: NA; V gene: TRBV28
CDR3 DNA: TGTGCCAGCTCACCAACGGTCACCGGGACTAGCGGGAGTGACACCGGGGAGCTGTTTTTT; CDR3 protein: CASSPTVTGTSGSDTGELFF; clone size: NA; J gene: TRBJ2-2; D gene: TRBD2; V gene: TRBV18
CDR3 DNA: TGCAGCGTTGATCTTCCAGGCGCCAATCTCTACGAGCAGTACTTC; CDR3 protein: CSVDLPGANLYEQYF; clone size: NA; J gene: TRBJ2-7; D gene: NA; V gene: TRBV29-1
CDR3 DNA: TGTGCCAGCAGGCTCTCAGGGTCCCAAGAGACCCAGTACTTC; CDR3 protein: CASRLSGSQETQYF; clone size: NA; J gene: TRBJ2-5; D gene: NA; V gene: TRBV6-1
CDR3 DNA: TGTGCCTGGAGTGTACGGGAGAGAGCGAACACTGAAGCTTTCTTT; CDR3 protein: CAWSVRERANTEAFF; clone size: few; J gene: TRBJ1-1; D gene: NA; V gene: TRBV30
CDR3 DNA: TGTGCCAGCAGTGACCCGACAGATCTTGGGGAGACCCAGTACTTC; CDR3 protein: CASSDPTDLGETQYF; clone size: NA; J gene: TRBJ2-5; D gene: NA; V gene: TRBV6-1
CDR3 DNA: TGTGCCAGCAGTCGGGGACAGGGCGGTTTTGTCTTCTTT; CDR3 protein: CASSRGQGGFVFF; clone size: NA; J gene: TRBJ1-1; D gene: TRBD1; V gene: TRBV28
CDR3 DNA: TGTGCCAGCTCACCACAGAGGGGCACCTACGAGCAGTACTTC; CDR3 protein: CASSPQRGTYEQYF; clone size: NA; J gene: TRBJ2-7; D gene: NA; V gene: TRBV18
CDR3 DNA: TGTGCCAGTAGTCAACAGGGTTCCACTGAAGCTTTCTTT; CDR3 protein: CASSQQGSTEAFF; clone size: NA; J gene: TRBJ1-1; D gene: NA; V gene: TRBV19
CDR3 DNA: TGTGCCAGCAGTTACTCGGGCTATGGCTACACCTTC; CDR3 protein: CASSYSGYGYTF; clone size: NA; J gene: TRBJ1-2; D gene: NA; V gene: TRBV6-5
CDR3 DNA: TGTGCCAGCGGATACAGGGGTGAGACCGGGGAGCTGTTTTTT; CDR3 protein: CASGYRGETGELFF; clone size: NA; J gene: TRBJ2-2; D gene: TRBD1; V gene: TRBV11-3
CDR3 DNA: TGCGCCAGCAGCTTGGCGGCACCTCCAGAGGACACCATATATTTT; CDR3 protein: CASSLAAPPEDTIYF; clone size: NA; J gene: TRBJ1-3; D gene: NA; V gene: TRBV5-1
CDR3 DNA: TGTGCCAGCAGTAGCGGGGGGAGCACAGATACGCAGTATTTT; CDR3 protein: CASSSGGSTDTQYF; clone size: NA; J gene: TRBJ2-3; D gene: TRBD2; V gene: TRBV28
CDR3 DNA: TGTGCCACCAGCAGAGTAGGGACTAGCGGGAGTGGCCCTCAAACCTACAATGAGCAGTTCTTC; CDR3 protein: CATSRVGTSGSGPQTYNEQFF; clone size: NA; J gene: TRBJ2-1; D gene: TRBD2; V gene: TRBV15
CDR3 DNA: TGTGCCAGCAGTTTGCTACACTATGGCTACACCTTC; CDR3 protein: CASSLLHYGYTF; clone size: NA; J gene: TRBJ1-2; D gene: NA; V gene: TRBV28
CDR3 DNA: TGTGCCAGCAGCCTACCCGGGGGCACCGGGAACACCGGGGAGCTGTTTTTT; CDR3 protein: CASSLPGGTGNTGELFF; clone size: NA; J gene: TRBJ2-2; D gene: NA; V gene: TRBV9
CDR3 DNA: TGTGCCAGCAGCTTATATTGGTACGACCTTCAGGTACTCTCCTACAATGAGCAGTTCTTC; CDR3 protein: CASSLYWYDLQVLSYNEQFF; clone size: NA; J gene: TRBJ2-1; D gene: NA; V gene: TRBV7-8
CDR3 DNA: TGTGCCAGCAGCGTAGGCCAGCTCTCCTACGAGCAGTACTTC; CDR3 protein: CASSVGQLSYEQYF; clone size: NA; J gene: TRBJ2-7; D gene: NA; V gene: TRBV9
CDR3 DNA: TGTGCCAGCAGCATAATTTCCAATGAGCAGTTCTTC; CDR3 protein: CASSIISNEQFF; clone size: NA; J gene: TRBJ2-1; D gene: NA; V gene: TRBV6-6
CDR3 DNA: TGTGCCAGCAGCTTAAGGACTAGCGGGAGGATCAATGAGCAGTTCTTC; CDR3 protein: CASSLRTSGRINEQFF; clone size: NA; J gene: TRBJ2-1; D gene: TRBD2; V gene: TRBV7-3
CDR3 DNA: TGTGCCAGTCGGCTAGCGGGACCCCCAGATACGCAGTATTTT; CDR3 protein: CASRLAGPPDTQYF; clone size: NA; J gene: TRBJ2-3; D gene: TRBD2; V gene: TRBV2
CDR3 DNA: TGTGCCAGCAGTCCAGGTAGCGGGGTCTCCTACGAGCAGTACTTC; CDR3 protein: CASSPGSGVSYEQYF; clone size: NA; J gene: TRBJ2-7; D gene: TRBD2; V gene: TRBV4-2
CDR3 DNA: TGCGCCAGCAGCCCCGGGGGCACCGGGGAGCTGTTTTTT; CDR3 protein: CASSPGGTGELFF; clone size: NA; J gene: TRBJ2-2; D gene: NA; V gene: TRBV5-1
CDR3 DNA: TGCAGCGTTTCGGTCTACCAAGAGACCCAGTACTTC; CDR3 protein: CSVSVYQETQYF; clone size: NA; J gene: TRBJ2-5; D gene: NA; V gene: TRBV29-1
CDR3 DNA: TGTGCCAGCAGCTTTGAAGGGATCGGCTACACCTTC; CDR3 protein: CASSFEGIGYTF; clone size: NA; J gene: TRBJ1-2; D gene: NA; V gene: TRBV11-2
CDR3 DNA: TGTGCCAGCAGGGGGTCAGGGGTCGGGGAGACCCAGTACTTC; CDR3 protein: CASRGSGVGETQYF; clone size: once; J gene: TRBJ2-5; D gene: NA; V gene: TRBV6-6
CDR3 DNA: TGTGCCAGCAGGGAGACCACTAGAAACACCGGGGAGCTGTTTTTT; CDR3 protein: CASRETTRNTGELFF; clone size: NA; J gene: TRBJ2-2; D gene: NA; V gene: TRBV6-4
CDR3 DNA: TGTGCCAGCAGCGGAGACGGACCCACTGAAGCTTTCTTT; CDR3 protein: CASSGDGPTEAFF; clone size: NA; J gene: TRBJ1-1; D gene: NA; V gene: TRBV2
CDR3 DNA: TGTGCCAGCAGCTTACCTATGACAGGCCGGTATGGCTACACCTTC; CDR3 protein: CASSLPMTGRYGYTF; clone size: NA; J gene: TRBJ1-2; D gene: NA; V gene: TRBV11-2
CDR3 DNA: TGTGCCAGCACCCAATGGGGGGGAGGCAATCAGCCCCAGCATTTT; CDR3 protein: CASTQWGGGNQPQHF; clone size: once; J gene: TRBJ1-5; D gene: NA; V gene: TRBV5-6
CDR3 DNA: TGTGCCAGCAGCCTCTACAGGGGTACCCAGTACTTC; CDR3 protein: CASSLYRGTQYF; clone size: NA; J gene: TRBJ2-5; D gene: TRBD1; V gene: TRBV7-2
CDR3 DNA: TGCGCCAGCAGCATGACAGGGGATTGGGAAAAACTGTTTTTT; CDR3 protein: CASSMTGDWEKLFF; clone size: NA; J gene: TRBJ1-4; D gene: TRBD1; V gene: TRBV5-1
CDR3 DNA: TGTGCCAGCAGCGTAGGGGACAGGGGTAATTCACCCCTCCACTTT; CDR3 protein: CASSVGDRGNSPLHF; clone size: NA; J gene: TRBJ1-6; D gene: TRBD1; V gene: TRBV9
CDR3 DNA: TGTGCCAGCAGTTTTGGGGGTTACTATGGCTACACCTTC; CDR3 protein: CASSFGGYYGYTF; clone size: NA; J gene: TRBJ1-2; D gene: NA; V gene: TRBV27
CDR3 DNA: TGTGCCAGCAGCTATAAAAGAGATCGGGGCAGCAATCAGCCCCAGCATTTT; CDR3 protein: CASSYKRDRGSNQPQHF; clone size: NA; J gene: TRBJ1-5; D gene: NA; V gene: TRBV5-6
CDR3 DNA: TGTGCCAGCAGCTCCCGACAGGGTGGATCCTACGAGCAGTACTTC; CDR3 protein: CASSSRQGGSYEQYF; clone size: NA; J gene: TRBJ2-7; D gene: TRBD1; V gene: TRBV7-2
CDR3 DNA: TGTGCCAGCAGTTCTTACCGGAGTCTCGGGACGGTGCCCTACGAGCAGTACTTC; CDR3 protein: CASSSYRSLGTVPYEQYF; clone size: NA; J gene: TRBJ2-7; D gene: NA; V gene: TRBV28
CDR3 DNA: TGCGCCAGCAGCTTGGTTGTAGGGTTAGCCGAGCAGTACTTC; CDR3 protein: CASSLVVGLAEQYF; clone size: NA; J gene: TRBJ2-7; D gene: NA; V gene: TRBV5-1
CDR3 DNA: TGTGCCAGCAGCCACCCCGGGACTAGCGTTCCCTACGAGCAGTACTTC; CDR3 protein: CASSHPGTSVPYEQYF; clone size: once; J gene: TRBJ2-7; D gene: TRBD2; V gene: TRBV7-2
CDR3 DNA: TGTGCCTCTTCGGGACTAGCGGGTAGAGTAACCTACGAGCAGTACTTC; CDR3 protein: CASSGLAGRVTYEQYF; clone size: NA; J gene: TRBJ2-7; D gene: TRBD2; V gene: TRBV30